The TCR beta chain under discussion was sequenced for a study of PD-1 blockade in classical Hodgkin lymphoma. Each patient experienced a relapse that followed autologous stem cell transplantation, and brentuximab vedotin exposure varied. Complete response, partial response or progressive disease was each patient's best response. TCRdb's table, derived via immunoSEQ multiplex PCR, lists solely in-frame clones and lacks some. The repertoire holds about 13,000 clones, with roughly 80% as singletons. This CDR3 region has 15 residues. The germline V gene has CDR1 SGHTA and CDR2 FQGNSA. V lost 2 bases to trimming and J lost 2 bases, with 13 bases between them. A few counts support this clone.

The source material was peripheral blood mononuclear cells (PBMCs), sampled at baseline. J is TRBJ2-7 and V is TRBV7-2, with a tentative D call TRBD2 (6 bases). The sequence derives from a human donor with classical Hodgkin lymphoma. Here the CDR3 DNA reads TGTGCCAGCAGCTTAATCGGGAGCGAGGCCTACGAGCAGTACTTC. Protein sequence: CASSLIGSEAYEQYF. Together with reference TRBV7-2 and TRBJ2-7, the CDR3 gives the full variable domain: GAGVSQSPSNKVTEKGKDVELRCDPISGHTALYWYRQSLGQGLEFLIYFQGNSAPDKSGLPSDRFSAERTGGSVSTLTIQRTQQEDSAVYLCASSLIGSEAYEQYFGPGTRLTVT.